This TCR beta chain was captured in a study of T-cell reconstitution after alpha-beta-depleted transplantation in children. Findings and caveats of the study: There were some patients whose high TCRbeta diversity at day 60 came from surviving recipient T cells and thymic progenitors. The authors attributed T-cell counts and diversity one year after transplant mostly to newly produced T cells. The study reportedly traced alpha-beta T cells about two months after transplant to several hundred expanded graft clones.

Looked up from germline, CDR1 is SGHTA and CDR2 is FQGNSA. V lost 1 base, J lost 11 bases, and 12 bases lay in between. The CDR3 is 14 residues long. In this sample, this clonotype turned up many times. Its antigen remains unknown. A TCRbeta library incorporating unique molecular identifiers was prepared. MiXCR, applied by TCRdb to the PCR reads, yields one record per CDR3 protein. Of fewer than 700,000 distinct CDR3 sequences in the sample, 23% were seen once. The chain recombines TRBV7-2 with TRBJ1-6; no definite D call. This material consisted of PBMCs, mostly from graft donor cells, taken 360 days after TCRalphabeta/CD19-depleted stem cell transplant. This TCR was sampled from a boy in the first two years of life who had a stem cell transplant for acute myeloid leukemia, so the T cells may come from the graft donor. CDR3 amino acids: CASSLVRERTPLHF. CDR3 coding DNA: TGTGCCAGCAGCTTAGTTCGAGAGAGGACACCCCTCCACTTT.